This TCR beta chain appears in the sequencing data of a study of Tregs in tolerant kidney transplant recipients. CDR3 length equals 14 residues. Germline assignment: CDR1 MNHEY and CDR2 SVGEGT. Trimming cost V 7 bases and J 8 bases, with 18 bases left between them. With regard to this clone: What it recognizes is unknown. The DNA ends 3 residues before the CDR3 does, and the rest of the CDR3 is filled in from the germline J gene.

Unstimulated regulatory T cells (CD4+CD25+CD127-), CD4+CD25- non-regulatory cells, CD4 and CD8 cells were FACS-sorted from thawed PBMCs. Sequencing used immunoSEQ multiplex PCR; TCRdb keeps in-frame clones, though not all of them. This sample contains over 45,000 clones. Study results and limitations: For some patients, primers changed over time, blocking nucleotide-level comparison. Biological reproducibility was not directly addressed in this study. Donor-specific Treg expansion exceeded global Treg expansion in tolerant patients, suggesting antigen drive.

V is TRBV6-2 or TRBV6-3 and J is TRBJ2-1; TRBD2 might be the D (6 bases). The TCR comes from a human donor who received a combined kidney and bone marrow transplant. Here the sequenced sample was CD4+ T cells from blood, taken before the transplant. The CDR3 protein is CASKIGREVDEQFF. The sequenced part of the CDR3 DNA is TGTGCCAGCAAAATTGGCAGGGAGGTTGATGAG.